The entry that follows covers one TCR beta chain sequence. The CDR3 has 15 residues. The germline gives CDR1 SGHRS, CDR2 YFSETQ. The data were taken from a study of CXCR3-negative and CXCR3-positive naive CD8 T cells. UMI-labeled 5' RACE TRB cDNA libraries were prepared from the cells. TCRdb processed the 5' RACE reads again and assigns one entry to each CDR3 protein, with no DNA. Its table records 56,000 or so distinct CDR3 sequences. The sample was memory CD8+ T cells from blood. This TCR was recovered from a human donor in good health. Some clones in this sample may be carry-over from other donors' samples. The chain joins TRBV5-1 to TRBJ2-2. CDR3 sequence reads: CASSLAPTNTGELFF.